One and the same sample provided the 3 T cell receptor beta chains below, sequenced in a study of naive and memory T cell subsets. Ligated cDNA underwent four rounds of PCR with nested alpha and beta constant region primers and SP2. TCRdb analysed the 5' RACE reads with MiXCR anew, one entry per CDR3 protein. The sample lists about 56,000 distinct CDR3 sequences; 6% to 8.5% were seen once. TCR cDNA received a 3' ligated oligonucleotide that carried a UMI. These receptors all stem from a female donor in good health.

About this clonotype: The junction departs from germline at one end; a sequencing error may be responsible. The CDR3 coding sequence is TGTGCCATCAGTGAGTGGGGGCAAGGCAGGGCAAGAAACTATGGCGACACCTTC. Its translation: CAISEWGQGRARNYGDTF. This sequence joins TRBV10-3 and TRBJ1-2; D is possibly TRBD1 (6 bases). Germline V gene sequence: CDR1 ENHRY, CDR2 SYGVKD. The CDR3 loop spans 18 amino acids.

This clonotype came up a few times. The chain uses TRBV6-1 and TRBJ1-1, with a tentative D call TRBD1 (5 bases). CDR3 size: 13 residues. The V gene lost 8 bases and the J gene lost 5 bases, with 15 bases spanning the gap. Germline CDR1 reads MNHNS; CDR2 reads SASEGT. CDR3 protein: CASGHLPETEAFF. The CDR3 DNA reads TGTGCCAGCGGACACCTACCCGAGACTGAAGCTTTCTTT.

This clonotype appeared many times. This sequence joins TRBV6-2 or TRBV6-3 and TRBJ2-3; D possibly corresponds to TRBD2 (7 bases). Trimming pared 5 bases from V and 5 bases from J, leaving 23 bases between. The CDR3 spans 17 residues. Germline CDR1 and CDR2: MNHEY and SVGEGT. The CDR3 sequence is CASSRMGGLGLKDTQYF. CDR3 DNA: TGTGCCAGCAGTCGGATGGGGGGGCTCGGCCTCAAAGATACGCAGTATTTT.